Following are 14 T cell receptor beta chains from one sample sequenced in a study of patients and donors after allogeneic stem cell transplantation. A single record per CDR3 protein comes from TCRdb applying MiXCR to the RT-PCR reads. The sample includes 100,000 to 130,000 distinct CDR3 sequences, 35% seen only once; the top ten take around 30%. Sample: blood, either unsorted or a sorted T cell fraction (not recorded which). The receptors originated from a human donor who was either an allogeneic HSCT recipient or a stem cell or donor lymphocyte infusion donor (not recorded which). It is not recorded whose cells these are; they may come from a transplant donor.

The rearrangement joins TRBV5-1 to TRBJ1-1; D is unresolved. Germline V gene data show CDR1 as SGHRS and CDR2 as YFSETQ. The CDR3 consists of 16 residues. V was pared by 0 bases and J by 1 base, with 13 bases between. CDR3 amino acids: CASSLVPGAANTEAFF. The CDR3 coding sequence is TGCGCCAGCAGCTTGGTCCCGGGAGCGGCGAACACTGAAGCTTTCTTT.

This clonotype has just a few counts. V gene TRBV12-3 or TRBV12-4 combines with J gene TRBJ1-5; 7 positions agree with TRBD1. The CDR3 consists of 15 residues. V lost 3 bases to trimming and J lost 6 bases; unmatched junction nucleotides: 8. The CDR3 reads CASSFDGTGVQPQHF. CDR3 sequence (DNA): TGTGCCAGCAGTTTTGATGGTACAGGGGTTCAGCCCCAGCATTTT.

The chain has TRBV15 and TRBJ2-7; TRBD1 agrees at 7 bases. Trimming cost V 2 bases and J 1 base; bases outside gene matches: 2. This CDR3 is built from 14 residues. CDR1 and CDR2 (germline): LNHNV, YYDKDF (reference sequence). The CDR3 region is CATSRPGQSYEQYF. DNA for the CDR3: TGTGCCACCAGCAGACCGGGACAGTCCTACGAGCAGTACTTC.

This chain connects TRBV19 to TRBJ2-1; D possibly corresponds to TRBD2 (5 bases). Trimming stripped 7 bases from V and 1 base from J, with 14 bases between. Germline-derived CDR1 and CDR2 are LNHDA and SQIVND (reference sequence). The length of the CDR3 is 15 residues. CDR3 bases: TGTGCCAGTACCTCTCAGACTATTTCCTACAATGAGCAGTTCTTC. This codes for CASTSQTISYNEQFF.

This clonotype turned up a few times. This sequence joins TRBV20-1 and TRBJ1-1; a possible D gene is TRBD1 (5 bases). CDR1 DFQATT and CDR2 SNEGSKA come from the germline V gene (reference sequence). The CDR3 totals 14 residues. Trimming pared 5 bases from V and 3 bases from J, leaving 16 bases between. CDR3 sequence: CSACPGAGDTEAFF. Here the CDR3 DNA reads TGCAGTGCTTGCCCTGGGGCGGGGGACACTGAAGCTTTCTTT.

The CDR3 nucleotides read TGCAGTGACGGGGAAGTCGACTCACCCCTCCACTTT. Translation: CSDGEVDSPLHF. V is TRBV20-1 and J is TRBJ1-6; D remains ambiguous. Germline V gene sequence: CDR1 DFQATT, CDR2 SNEGSKA (reference sequence). This CDR3 is 12 amino acids long. With 7 bases removed from V and 10 bases from J, the gap between germline ends came to 14 bases.

The V call is TRBV4-2, the J call TRBJ1-6; D is ambiguous. The germline V and J ends were trimmed by 1 base and 5 bases, with 9 bases remaining between them. Germline V CDR1 and CDR2: LGHNA, YNFKEQ. The CDR3 length is 15 residues. The CDR3 protein is CASSQGLTDNSPLHF. In nucleotides, the CDR3 is TGTGCCAGCAGCCAAGGGCTCACCGATAATTCACCCCTCCACTTT.

This chain joins TRBV5-5 and TRBJ2-5; 13 nucleotides agree with TRBD2. The trim removed 4 bases at V and 4 bases at J, leaving 10 bases unmatched. Germline CDR1 SGHKS, CDR2 YYEKEE (reference sequence). The CDR3 extends over 17 amino acids. The CDR3 loop reads CASSHGLAGVTLETQYF. DNA for the CDR3: TGTGCCAGCAGCCACGGACTAGCGGGAGTGACTTTAGAGACCCAGTACTTC.

In its sample, this clonotype was seen a few times. This chain links TRBV29-1 with TRBJ2-1, with D possibly being TRBD1 or TRBD2 (8 bases each). This CDR3 comprises 15 residues. The V end lost 7 bases, the J end lost 5 bases, and 21 bases lay between the germline ends. In germline, CDR1 is SQVTM, CDR2 ANQGSEA. CDR3 sequence: CSATGESGRDNEQFF. CDR3 in DNA: TGCAGCGCGACAGGGGAGAGCGGGAGAGACAATGAGCAGTTCTTC.

The J gene is TRBJ2-7, the V gene TRBV18, with TRBD1 matching 9 bases. The germline V gene has CDR1 KGHSH and CDR2 LQKENI. Trimming removed 3 bases from V and 4 bases from J; junction bases left unmatched: 7. The CDR3 is 15 amino acids. CDR3 in DNA: TGTGCCAGCTCACCCCGACAGGGGGAGATGTACGAGCAGTACTTC. This sequence encodes CASSPRQGEMYEQYF.

V gene TRBV12-3 or TRBV12-4 combines with J gene TRBJ2-1; 9 bases align to TRBD2. J was trimmed by 7 bases and V by 6 bases; bases with no gene match: 7. This CDR3 comprises 14 residues. Here the CDR3 reads CASRHSGRGNEQFF. The CDR3 DNA reads TGTGCCAGCAGACATAGCGGGAGAGGAAATGAGCAGTTCTTC.

This chain connects TRBV7-8 to TRBJ2-1; 7 bases map to TRBD2. Trimming removed 3 bases from V and 10 bases from J; junction bases left unmatched: 9. Germline loops: CDR1 SGHVS, CDR2 FQNEAQ. There are 14 residues in the CDR3. Here the CDR3 DNA reads TGTGCCAGCAGCTTGTCAGTCCTGGGGGGGGAGCAGTTCTTC. Translating gives CASSLSVLGGEQFF. Full variable domain (remainder filled in from reference TRBV7-8 and TRBJ2-1): GAGVSQSPRYKVAKRGQDVALRCDPISGHVSLFWYQQALGQGPEFLTYFQNEAQLDKSGLPSDRFFAERPEGSVSTLKIQRTQQEDSAVYLCASSLSVLGGEQFFGPGTRLTVL.

This clonotype occurred a few times. V is TRBV24-1 and J is TRBJ2-1; TRBD1 matches at 7 bases. This CDR3 has 15 amino acids. Germline lookup yields CDR1 KGHDR and CDR2 SFDVKD. J was trimmed by 4 bases and V by 1 base; bases with no gene match: 3. CDR3 in DNA: TGTGCCACCAGTGATTTACAGGGGACGTACAATGAGCAGTTCTTC. Protein: CATSDLQGTYNEQFF.

J is TRBJ2-7 and V is TRBV10-3; possible D gene TRBD2, 7 bases. The germline CDR1 and CDR2 sequences are ENHRY and SYGVKD. This CDR3 spans 11 amino acids. The V end was cut by 8 bases, the J end by 5 bases, with 10 bases between. The CDR3 here is CAIGGANEQYF. CDR3 DNA: TGTGCCATCGGGGGGGCAAACGAGCAGTACTTC.